Described below is a single T cell receptor beta chain sequence and its context. Its target is not known. The data derive from a study of CXCR3-negative and CXCR3-positive naive CD8 T cells. Germline V gene sequence: CDR1 MDHEN, CDR2 SYDVKM. CDR3 length: 18 amino acids. UMI labels and 5' RACE were used to prepare the TRB cDNA libraries. TCRdb derives one entry per CDR3 protein from the 5' RACE reads, leaving out DNA. The sample data list about 41,000 distinct CDR3 sequences. The study's findings and limits: Unlike memory cells, which differed, naive CXCR3-negative and CXCR3-positive cells had similar TRBV-TRBJ usage.

The chain uses TRBV28 and TRBJ2-3; the D call from TCRdb, TRBD2, cannot be confirmed without DNA. The receptor was derived from a human donor in good health. Some clones in this sample may be carry-over from other donors' samples. The sequenced sample consisted of naive CXCR3- CD8+ T cells from blood. Noted subset: CD45RO-CCR7+CD27+CD95- naive CD8+ T cells lacking CXCR3 (TNR3-). The CDR3 spells CASSPGLAGGRGTDTQYF.